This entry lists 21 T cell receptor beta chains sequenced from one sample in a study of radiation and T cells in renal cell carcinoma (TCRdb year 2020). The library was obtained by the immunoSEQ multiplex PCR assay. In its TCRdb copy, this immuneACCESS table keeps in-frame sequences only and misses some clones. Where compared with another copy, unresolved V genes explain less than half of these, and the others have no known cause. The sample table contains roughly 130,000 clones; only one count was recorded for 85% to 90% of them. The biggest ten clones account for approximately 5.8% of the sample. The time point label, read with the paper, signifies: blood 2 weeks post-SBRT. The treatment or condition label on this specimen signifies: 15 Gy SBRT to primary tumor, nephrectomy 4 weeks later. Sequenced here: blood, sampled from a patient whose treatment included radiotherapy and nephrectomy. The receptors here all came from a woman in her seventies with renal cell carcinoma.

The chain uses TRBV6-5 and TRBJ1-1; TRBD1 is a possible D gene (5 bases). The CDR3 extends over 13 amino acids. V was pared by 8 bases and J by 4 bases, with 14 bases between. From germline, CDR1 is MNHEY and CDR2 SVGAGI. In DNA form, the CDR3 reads TGTGCCAGCGCTACAGGATTTAGCACTGAAGCTTTCTTT. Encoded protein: CASATGFSTEAFF.

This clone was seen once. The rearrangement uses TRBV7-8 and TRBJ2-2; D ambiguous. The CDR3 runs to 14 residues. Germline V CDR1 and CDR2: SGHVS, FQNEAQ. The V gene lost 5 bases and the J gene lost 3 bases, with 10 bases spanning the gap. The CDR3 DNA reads TGTGCCAGCAGCCAGACCCAACACACCGGGGAGCTGTTTTTT. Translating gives CASSQTQHTGELFF.

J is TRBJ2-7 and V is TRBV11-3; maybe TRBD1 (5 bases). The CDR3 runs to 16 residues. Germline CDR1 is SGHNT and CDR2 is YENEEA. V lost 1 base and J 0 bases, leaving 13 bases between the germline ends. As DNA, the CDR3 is TGTGCCAGCAGCTTAGGCCGACAGCTTAGCTCCTACGAGCAGTACTTC. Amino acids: CASSLGRQLSSYEQYF.

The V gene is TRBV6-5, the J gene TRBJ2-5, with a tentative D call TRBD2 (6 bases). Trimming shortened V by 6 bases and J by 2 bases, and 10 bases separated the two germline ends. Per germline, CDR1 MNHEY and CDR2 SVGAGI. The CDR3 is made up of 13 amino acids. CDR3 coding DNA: TGTGCCAGCAGCTCGGGGGATCAAGAGACCCAGTACTTC. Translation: CASSSGDQETQYF.

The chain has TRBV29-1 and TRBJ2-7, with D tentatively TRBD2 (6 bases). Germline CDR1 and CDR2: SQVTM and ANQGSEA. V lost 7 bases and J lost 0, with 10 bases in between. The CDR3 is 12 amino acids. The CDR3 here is CSGGTGSYEQYF. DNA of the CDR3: TGCAGCGGCGGGACCGGCTCCTACGAGCAGTACTTC.

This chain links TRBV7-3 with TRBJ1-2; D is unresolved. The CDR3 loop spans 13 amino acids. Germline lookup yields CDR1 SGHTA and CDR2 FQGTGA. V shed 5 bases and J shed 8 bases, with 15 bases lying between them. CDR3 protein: CASSKDRLGGYTF. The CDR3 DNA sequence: TGTGCCAGCAGCAAGGACCGGTTGGGGGGCTACACCTTC.

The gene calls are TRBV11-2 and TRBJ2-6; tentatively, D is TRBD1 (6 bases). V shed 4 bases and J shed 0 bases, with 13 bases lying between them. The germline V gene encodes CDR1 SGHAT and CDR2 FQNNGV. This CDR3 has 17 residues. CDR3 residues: CASSSGQINSGANVLTF. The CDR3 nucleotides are TGTGCCAGCAGCTCCGGACAGATTAACTCTGGGGCCAACGTCCTGACTTTC.

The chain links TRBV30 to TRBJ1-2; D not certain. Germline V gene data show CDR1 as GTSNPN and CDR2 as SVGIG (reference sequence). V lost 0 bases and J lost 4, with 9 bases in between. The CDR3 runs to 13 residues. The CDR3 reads CAWSVSAAYGYTF. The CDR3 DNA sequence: TGTGCCTGGAGTGTCTCAGCAGCCTATGGCTACACCTTC.

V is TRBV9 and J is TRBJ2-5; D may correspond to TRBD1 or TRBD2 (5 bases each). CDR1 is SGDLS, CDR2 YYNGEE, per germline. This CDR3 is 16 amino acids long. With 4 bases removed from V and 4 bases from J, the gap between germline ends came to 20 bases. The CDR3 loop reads CASSPGAGRVVETQYF. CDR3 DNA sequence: TGTGCCAGCAGCCCCGGGGCAGGTAGGGTGGTAGAGACCCAGTACTTC.

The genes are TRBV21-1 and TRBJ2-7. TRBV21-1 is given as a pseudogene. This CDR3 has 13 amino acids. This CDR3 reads CASSRADTYEQYF. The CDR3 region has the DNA TGTGCCAGCAGCCGGGCCGATACCTACGAGCAGTACTTC.

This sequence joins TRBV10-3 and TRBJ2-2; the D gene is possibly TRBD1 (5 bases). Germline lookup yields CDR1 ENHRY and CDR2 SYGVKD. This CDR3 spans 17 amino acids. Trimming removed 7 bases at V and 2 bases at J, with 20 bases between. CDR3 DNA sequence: TGTGCCATCAACCCCCGCAGGGTTGGTGCTAACACCGGGGAGCTGTTTTTT. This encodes CAINPRRVGANTGELFF.

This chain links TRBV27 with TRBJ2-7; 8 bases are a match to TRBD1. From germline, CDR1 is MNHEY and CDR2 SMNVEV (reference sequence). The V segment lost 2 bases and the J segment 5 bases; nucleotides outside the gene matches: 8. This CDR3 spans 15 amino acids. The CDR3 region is CASSLSQGANHEQYF. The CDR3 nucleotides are TGTGCCAGCAGTTTAAGTCAGGGGGCGAACCACGAGCAGTACTTC.

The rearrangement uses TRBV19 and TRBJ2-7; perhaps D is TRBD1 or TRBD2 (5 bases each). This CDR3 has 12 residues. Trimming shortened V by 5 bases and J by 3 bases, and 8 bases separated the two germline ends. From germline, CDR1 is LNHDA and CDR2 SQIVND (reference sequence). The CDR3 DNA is TGTGCCAGTAGTCCTGGGGGCTACGAGCAGTACTTC. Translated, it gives CASSPGGYEQYF.

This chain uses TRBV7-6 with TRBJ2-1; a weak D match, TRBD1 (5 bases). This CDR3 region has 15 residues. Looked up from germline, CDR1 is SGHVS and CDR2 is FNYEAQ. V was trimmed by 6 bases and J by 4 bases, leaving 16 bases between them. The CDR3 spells CASRFDSFGYNEQFF. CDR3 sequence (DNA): TGTGCCAGCAGGTTCGACAGTTTCGGATACAATGAGCAGTTCTTC.

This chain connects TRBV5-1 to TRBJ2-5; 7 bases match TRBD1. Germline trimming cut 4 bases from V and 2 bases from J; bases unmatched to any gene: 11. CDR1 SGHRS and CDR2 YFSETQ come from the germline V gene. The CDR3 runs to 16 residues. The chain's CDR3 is CASSEGTAVTQETQYF. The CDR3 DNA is TGCGCCAGCAGCGAGGGGACAGCCGTAACTCAAGAGACCCAGTACTTC.

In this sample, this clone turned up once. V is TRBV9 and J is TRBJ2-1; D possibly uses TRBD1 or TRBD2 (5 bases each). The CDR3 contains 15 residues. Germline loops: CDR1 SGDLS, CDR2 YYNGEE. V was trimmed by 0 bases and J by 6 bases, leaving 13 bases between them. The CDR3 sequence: CASSVAQDGGNEQFF. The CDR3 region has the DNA TGTGCCAGCAGCGTAGCACAGGATGGAGGCAATGAGCAGTTCTTC.

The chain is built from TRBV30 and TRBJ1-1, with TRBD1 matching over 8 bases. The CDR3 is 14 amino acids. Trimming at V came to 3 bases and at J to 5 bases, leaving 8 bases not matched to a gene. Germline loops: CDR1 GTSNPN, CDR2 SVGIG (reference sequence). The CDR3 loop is CAWRDDRGRTEAFF. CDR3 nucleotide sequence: TGTGCCTGGAGAGATGACAGGGGTAGGACTGAAGCTTTCTTT.

The CDR3 DNA follows: TGTGCCAGCAGCTTAGCAGTCTCCGCCGCAGAGACCCAGTACTTC. Protein product: CASSLAVSAAETQYF. V and J are TRBV7-9 and TRBJ2-5, with D unresolved. Germline CDR1 reads SEHNR; CDR2 reads FQNEAQ (reference sequence). This CDR3 contains 15 residues. The V and J ends lost 0 bases and 4 bases respectively, with 12 bases between them.

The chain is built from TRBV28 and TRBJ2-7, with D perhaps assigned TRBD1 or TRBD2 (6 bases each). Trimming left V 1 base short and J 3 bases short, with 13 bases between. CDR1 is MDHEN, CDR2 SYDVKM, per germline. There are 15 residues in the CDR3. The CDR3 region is CASSLFGGGGYEQYF. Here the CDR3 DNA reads TGTGCCAGCAGTTTATTCGGCGGAGGGGGCTACGAGCAGTACTTC.

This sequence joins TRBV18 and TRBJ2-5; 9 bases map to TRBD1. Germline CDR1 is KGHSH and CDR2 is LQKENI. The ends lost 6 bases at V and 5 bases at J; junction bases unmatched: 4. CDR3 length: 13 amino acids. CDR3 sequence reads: CASSDRGGETQYF. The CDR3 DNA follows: TGTGCCAGCTCGGACAGGGGAGGGGAGACCCAGTACTTC. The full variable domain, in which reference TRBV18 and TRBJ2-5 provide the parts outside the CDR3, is NAGVMQNPRHLVRRRGQEARLRCSPMKGHSHVYWYRQLPEEGLKFMVYLQKENIIDESGMPKERFSAEFPKEGPSILRIQQVVRGDSAAYFCASSDRGGETQYFGPGTRLLVL.

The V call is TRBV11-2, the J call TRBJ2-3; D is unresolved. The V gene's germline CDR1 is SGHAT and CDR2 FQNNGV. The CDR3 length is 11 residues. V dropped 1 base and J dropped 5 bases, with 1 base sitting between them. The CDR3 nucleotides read TGTGCCAGCAGCTTAGGAGATACGCAGTATTTT. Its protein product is CASSLGDTQYF.